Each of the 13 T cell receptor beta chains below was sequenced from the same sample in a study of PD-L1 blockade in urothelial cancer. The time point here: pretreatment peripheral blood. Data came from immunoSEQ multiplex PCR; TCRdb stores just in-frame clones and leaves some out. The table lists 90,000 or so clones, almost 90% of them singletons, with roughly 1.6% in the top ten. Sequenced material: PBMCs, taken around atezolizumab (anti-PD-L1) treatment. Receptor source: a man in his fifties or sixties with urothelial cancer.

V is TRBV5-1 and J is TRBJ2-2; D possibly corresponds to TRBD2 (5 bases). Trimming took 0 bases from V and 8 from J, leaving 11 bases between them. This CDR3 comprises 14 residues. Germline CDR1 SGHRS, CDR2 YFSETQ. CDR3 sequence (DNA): TGCGCCAGCAGCTTGGAGGCTAGCAGGGGGGAGCTGTTTTTT. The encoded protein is CASSLEASRGELFF.

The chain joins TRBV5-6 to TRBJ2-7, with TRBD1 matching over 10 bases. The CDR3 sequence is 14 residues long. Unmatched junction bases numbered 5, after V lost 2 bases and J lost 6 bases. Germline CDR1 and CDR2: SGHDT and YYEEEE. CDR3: CASSFPGQGTEQYF. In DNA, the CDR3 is TGTGCCAGCAGCTTTCCGGGACAGGGGACCGAGCAGTACTTC.

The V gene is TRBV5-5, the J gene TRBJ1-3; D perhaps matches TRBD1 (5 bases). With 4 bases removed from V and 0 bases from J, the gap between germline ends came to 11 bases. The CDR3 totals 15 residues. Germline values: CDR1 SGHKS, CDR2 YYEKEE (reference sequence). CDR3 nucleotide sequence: TGTGCCAGCAGCCCAGCAGGGAACTCTGGAAACACCATATATTTT. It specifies CASSPAGNSGNTIYF.

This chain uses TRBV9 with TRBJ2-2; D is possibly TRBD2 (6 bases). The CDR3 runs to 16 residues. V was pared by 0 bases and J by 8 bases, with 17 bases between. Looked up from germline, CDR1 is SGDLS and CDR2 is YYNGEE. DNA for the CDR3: TGTGCCAGCAGCGTAGCTCTAGGAGGGGCACGGGGGGAGCTGTTTTTT. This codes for CASSVALGGARGELFF.

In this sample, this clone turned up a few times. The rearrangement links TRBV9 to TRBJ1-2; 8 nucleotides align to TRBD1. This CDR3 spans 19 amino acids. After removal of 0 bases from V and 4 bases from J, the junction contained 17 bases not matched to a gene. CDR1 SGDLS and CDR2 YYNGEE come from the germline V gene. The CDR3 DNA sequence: TGTGCCAGCAGCGTAGACAAAGACGGCAGGGGGCAGGGTCCCTATGGCTACACCTTC. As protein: CASSVDKDGRGQGPYGYTF.

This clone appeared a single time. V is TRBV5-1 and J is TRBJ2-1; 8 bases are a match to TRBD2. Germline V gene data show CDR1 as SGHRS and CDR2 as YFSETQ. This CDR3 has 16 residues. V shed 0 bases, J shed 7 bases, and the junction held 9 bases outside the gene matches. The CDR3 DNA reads TGCGCCAGCAGCTTGGCGGCGGGGGGTAATCAGAATGAGCAGTTCTTC. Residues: CASSLAAGGNQNEQFF.

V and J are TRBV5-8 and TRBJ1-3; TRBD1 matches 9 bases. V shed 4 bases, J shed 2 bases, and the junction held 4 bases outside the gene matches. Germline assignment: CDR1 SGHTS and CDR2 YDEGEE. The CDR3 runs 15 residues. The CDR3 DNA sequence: TGTGCCAGCAGCCGAGACAGGGGGGCTGGAAACACCATATATTTT. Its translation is CASSRDRGAGNTIYF.

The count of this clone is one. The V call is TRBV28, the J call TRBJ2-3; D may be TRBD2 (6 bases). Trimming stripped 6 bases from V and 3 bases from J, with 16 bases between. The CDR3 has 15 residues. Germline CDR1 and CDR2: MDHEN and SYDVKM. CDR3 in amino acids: CASRKGGQTTDTQYF. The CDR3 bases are TGTGCCAGCAGGAAAGGAGGGCAGACAACAGATACGCAGTATTTT.

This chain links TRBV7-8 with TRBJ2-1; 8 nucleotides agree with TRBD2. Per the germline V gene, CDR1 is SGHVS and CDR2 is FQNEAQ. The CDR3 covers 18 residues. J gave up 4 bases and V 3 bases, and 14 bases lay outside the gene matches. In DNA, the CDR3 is TGTGCCAGCAGCTTCGGGAATTACCGGGGGGGCACGTACAATGAGCAGTTCTTC. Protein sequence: CASSFGNYRGGTYNEQFF.

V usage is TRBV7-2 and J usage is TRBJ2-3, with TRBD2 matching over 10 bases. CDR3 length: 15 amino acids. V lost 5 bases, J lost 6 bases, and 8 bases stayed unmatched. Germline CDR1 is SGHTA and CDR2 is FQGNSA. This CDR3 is CASSRPSGGMDTQYF. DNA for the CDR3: TGTGCCAGCAGCCGTCCTAGCGGGGGCATGGATACGCAGTATTTT.

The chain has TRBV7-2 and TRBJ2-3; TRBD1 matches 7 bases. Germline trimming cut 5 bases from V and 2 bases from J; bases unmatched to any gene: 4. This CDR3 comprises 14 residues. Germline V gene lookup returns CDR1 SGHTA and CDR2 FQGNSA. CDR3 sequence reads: CASSRGTATDTQYF. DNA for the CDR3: TGTGCCAGCAGCCGTGGGACAGCCACAGATACGCAGTATTTT.

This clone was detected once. The CDR3: CASSGQGAITEAFF. DNA for the CDR3: TGTGCCAGCAGCGGACAGGGGGCAATCACTGAAGCTTTCTTT. The chain is built from TRBV5-4 and TRBJ1-1; TRBD1 agrees at 11 bases. The ends lost 4 bases at V and 4 bases at J; junction bases unmatched: 3. Germline-derived CDR1 and CDR2 are SGHNT and YYREEE (reference sequence). The CDR3 covers 14 residues.

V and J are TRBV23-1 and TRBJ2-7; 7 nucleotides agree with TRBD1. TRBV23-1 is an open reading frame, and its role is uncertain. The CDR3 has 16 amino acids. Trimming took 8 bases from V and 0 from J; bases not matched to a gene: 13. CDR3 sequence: CASRPEDRARSYEQYF. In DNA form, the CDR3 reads TGCGCCAGCCGCCCAGAAGACAGGGCCCGCTCCTACGAGCAGTACTTC.